This T cell receptor beta chain was sequenced in a study of early T cells in non-severe SARS-CoV-2 infection. Study summary: The authors sequenced bulk RNA from unsorted whole blood, leaving chains unpaired. Regarding the study as a whole: Clonotype matching in VDJdb favored anti-spike CD8 responses and did not capture private and CD4 specificities.

Trimming shortened V by 7 bases and J by 0 bases, and 9 bases separated the two germline ends. The germline CDR1 and CDR2 sequences are MNHEY and SVGAGI. The CDR3 spans 13 residues. Each single cDNA molecule received a unique molecular identifier. Each CDR3 protein gets one entry after TCRdb re-called the 5' RACE reads with MiXCR. The table has 100,000 to 130,000 distinct CDR3 sequences, around 10% seen once. In regard to this clonotype: Its antigen is not known.

The TCR sequence derives from an adult who was a healthcare worker with PCR-confirmed SARS-CoV-2 infection or an uninfected control (not recorded which). Sequenced sample: whole blood. This chain links TRBV6-5 with TRBJ1-2, with D unresolved. The CDR3 reads CASKRVANYGYTF. CDR3 sequence (DNA): TGTGCCAGCAAACGGGTGGCTAACTATGGCTACACCTTC.